The rows below give T cell receptor beta chains drawn from one sample of a study of response to subunit inactivated influenza vaccine. Using its own MiXCR run on the RT-PCR reads, TCRdb lists one record per CDR3 protein. This table has around 750,000 distinct CDR3 sequences, 21% appearing once. The starting material was PBMCs from blood, obtained more than 4 days after vaccination. The receptor source for this set is a man aged 50-60 years who received an inactivated influenza vaccine. The CDR3 runs from the conserved cysteine through the conserved F or W. The D gene is left open where the match is weak. Clone size, where shown, is once, few, many, or a class for clones that have expanded.

TRBJ2-5	TRBV6-5	many	.	CASSYSVSNMAQYF	TGTGCCAGCAGTTACTCTGTCAGTAATATGGCCCAGTACTTC
TRBJ2-1	TRBV3-1	few	.	CASSHKGRPHNEQFF	TGTGCCAGCAGCCATAAGGGGCGTCCGCACAATGAGCAGTTCTTC
TRBJ2-7	TRBV27	few	TRBD2	CASKPSGGYEQYF	TGTGCCAGCAAACCTAGCGGGGGCTACGAGCAGTACTTC
TRBJ2-1	TRBV19	.	TRBD2	CASSIVRGLAGYNEQFF	TGTGCCAGTAGTATTGTTAGGGGACTAGCGGGTTACAATGAGCAGTTCTTC
TRBJ2-5	TRBV7-9	few	TRBD1	CASSLGGQGLYETQYF	TGTGCCAGCAGCTTAGGGGGACAGGGATTGTATGAGACCCAGTACTTC
TRBJ2-2	TRBV4-2	.	.	CASSQDGVAGELFF	TGTGCCAGCAGCCAAGATGGAGTGGCCGGGGAGCTGTTTTTT
TRBJ2-2	TRBV4-3	few	.	CASSQDSRSGELFF	TGCGCCAGCAGCCAAGATTCGCGATCAGGGGAGCTGTTTTTT
TRBJ2-7	TRBV12-3/TRBV12-4	few	.	CASRFSTGGQYF	TGTGCCAGCAGGTTCTCGACTGGGGGGCAGTACTTC
TRBJ1-1	TRBV12-3/TRBV12-4	.	.	CASNLGEVRAFF	TGTGCCAGCAACCTAGGGGAAGTGAGAGCTTTCTTT
TRBJ2-5	TRBV6-2/TRBV6-3	few	.	CASRNPGRAETQYF	TGTGCCAGCAGGAATCCGGGACGGGCGGAGACCCAGTACTTC
TRBJ1-3	TRBV2	.	.	CASREGYSGNTIYF	TGTGCCAGCAGGGAGGGGTACTCTGGAAACACCATATATTTT
TRBJ2-7	TRBV2	few	.	CASSVDSGEQYF	TGTGCCAGCAGCGTGGACAGCGGAGAGCAGTACTTC
TRBJ2-1	TRBV7-2	.	TRBD2	CASSLAAGGSYSYNEQFF	TGTGCCAGCAGCTTAGCGGCTGGCGGGAGCTACTCCTACAATGAGCAGTTCTTC
TRBJ2-7	TRBV7-2	.	.	CASTRGRYEQYF	TGTGCCAGCACCCGCGGTAGATACGAGCAGTACTTC
TRBJ1-2	TRBV11-2	.	TRBD1	CASSSSTGQYGYTF	TGTGCCAGCAGCTCCTCGACAGGGCAGTATGGCTACACCTTC
TRBJ1-4	TRBV7-6	few	TRBD1	CASSLEGAGEKLFF	TGTGCCAGCAGCTTAGAGGGGGCCGGGGAAAAACTGTTTTTT
TRBJ2-6	TRBV9	.	TRBD1	CASSRDRGRSGANVLTF	TGTGCCAGCAGCCGGGACAGGGGTCGGTCTGGGGCCAACGTCCTGACTTTC
TRBJ2-3	TRBV7-9	few	.	CASSLFEVRSTDTQYF	TGTGCCAGCAGCTTATTTGAGGTCAGGAGCACAGATACGCAGTATTTT
TRBJ2-5	TRBV11-2	.	.	CASSLVGSHYQETQYF	TGTGCCAGCAGCTTAGTTGGGTCCCATTACCAAGAGACCCAGTACTTC
TRBJ2-1	TRBV4-1	few	.	CASSQRHRVWDNEQFF	TGCGCCAGCAGCCAGAGGCACAGAGTATGGGACAATGAGCAGTTCTTC
TRBJ2-7	TRBV4-3	many	.	CASSQDLRAYEQYF	TGCGCCAGCAGCCAAGATCTTCGAGCCTACGAGCAGTACTTC
TRBJ2-1	TRBV15	few	.	CATSRKANEQFF	TGTGCCACCAGCAGAAAAGCCAATGAGCAGTTCTTC
TRBJ2-3	TRBV29-1	few	TRBD2	CSATSGRGDTQYF	TGCAGCGCGACTAGCGGGAGGGGAGATACGCAGTATTTT
TRBJ1-5	TRBV7-8	.	.	CASSLVGGSNNQPQHF	TGTGCCAGCAGCTTAGTAGGGGGGTCTAACAATCAGCCCCAGCATTTT
TRBJ2-3	TRBV5-5	many	.	CASSLRQGPRDTQYF	TGTGCCAGCAGCTTGCGGCAGGGTCCGCGAGATACGCAGTATTTT
TRBJ2-7	TRBV9	few	.	CASSVIAQAYSYEQYF	TGTGCCAGCAGCGTAATCGCGCAGGCCTACTCCTACGAGCAGTACTTC
TRBJ1-1	TRBV14	few	.	CASSQEVPGAEAFF	TGTGCCAGCAGCCAAGAGGTCCCAGGGGCTGAAGCTTTCTTT
TRBJ2-3	TRBV11-2	many	.	CASHGVGDTQYF	TGTGCCAGCCACGGGGTCGGGGATACGCAGTATTTT
TRBJ2-3	TRBV5-1	many	.	CASSDKVTDTQYF	TGCGCCAGCAGTGACAAAGTCACAGATACGCAGTATTTT
TRBJ2-7	TRBV6-1	few	TRBD1	CASSDPRNRGSYEQYF	TGTGCCAGCAGTGATCCCAGAAACAGGGGTTCCTACGAGCAGTACTTC